The clone carrying this T cell receptor (beta chain) was observed a handful of times. Its matching antigen is unknown. The CDR3 covers 15 residues. The germline V gene has CDR1 MNHNS and CDR2 SASEGT. V dropped 1 base and J dropped 5; count of bases not matched to a gene: 6. The sample is drawn from a study of siplizumab effects on memory and regulatory T cells. The study's findings and limits: Contribution to the alloresponse seemed major for naive T cells, which also seemed more diverse than memory cells. The Treg-derived share of mappable alloreactive CD4+ clones averaged roughly 70% with siplizumab and approximately 28% in controls.

Per sample, roughly 9.5 x 10^4 TCR templates were assayed. Sequencing used immunoSEQ multiplex PCR; TCRdb keeps in-frame clones, though not all of them. Counted here are fewer than 65,000 clones, 93% occurring once; the ten biggest clones make up 17%. The chain employs TRBV6-1 and TRBJ2-7; TRBD1 agrees at 9 bases. Sequencing used CD8+ T cells sorted from blood. The sequence derives from a human donor in good health. This CDR3 reads CASSEGGQGSDEQYF. CDR3 bases: TGTGCCAGCAGTGAAGGGGGACAGGGTTCCGACGAGCAGTACTTC.